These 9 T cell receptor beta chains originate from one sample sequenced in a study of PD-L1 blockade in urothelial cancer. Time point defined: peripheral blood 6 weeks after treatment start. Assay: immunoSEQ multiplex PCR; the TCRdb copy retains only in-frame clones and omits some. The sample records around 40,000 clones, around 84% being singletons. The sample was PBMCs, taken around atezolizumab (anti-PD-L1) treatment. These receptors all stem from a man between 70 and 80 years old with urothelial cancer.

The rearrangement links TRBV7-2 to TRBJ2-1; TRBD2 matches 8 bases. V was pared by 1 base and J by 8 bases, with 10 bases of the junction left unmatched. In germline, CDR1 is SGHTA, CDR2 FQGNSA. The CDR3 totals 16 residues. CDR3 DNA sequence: TGTGCCAGCAGCTTAGATTCGAGCGGGAGTATGGATGAGCAGTTCTTC. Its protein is CASSLDSSGSMDEQFF.

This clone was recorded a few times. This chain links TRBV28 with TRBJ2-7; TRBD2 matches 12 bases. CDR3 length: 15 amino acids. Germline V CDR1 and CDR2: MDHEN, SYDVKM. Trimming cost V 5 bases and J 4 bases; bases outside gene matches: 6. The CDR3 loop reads CASSPTSGGSYEQYF. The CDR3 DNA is TGTGCCAGCAGTCCTACTAGCGGGGGGAGTTACGAGCAGTACTTC. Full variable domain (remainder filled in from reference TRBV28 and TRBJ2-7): DVKVTQSSRYLVKRTGEKVFLECVQDMDHENMFWYRQDPGLGLRLIYFSYDVKMKEKGDIPEGYSVSREKKERFSLILESASTNQTSMYLCASSPTSGGSYEQYFGPGTRLTVT.

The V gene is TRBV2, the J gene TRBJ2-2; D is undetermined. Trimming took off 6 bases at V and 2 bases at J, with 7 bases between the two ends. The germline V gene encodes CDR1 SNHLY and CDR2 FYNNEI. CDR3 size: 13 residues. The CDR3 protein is CASSVTNTGELFF. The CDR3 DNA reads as TGTGCCAGCAGCGTGACAAACACCGGGGAGCTGTTTTTT.

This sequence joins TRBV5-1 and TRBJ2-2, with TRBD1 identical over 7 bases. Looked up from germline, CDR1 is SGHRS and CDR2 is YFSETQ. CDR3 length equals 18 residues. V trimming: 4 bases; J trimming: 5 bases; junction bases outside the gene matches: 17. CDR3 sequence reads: CASSPTGQRTLTTGELFF. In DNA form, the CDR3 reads TGCGCCAGCAGCCCCACGGGACAGAGAACACTTACGACCGGGGAGCTGTTTTTT.

The CDR3 nucleotides read TGTGCCAGCAGCGTAGAAGGGACAGGAACTGAAGCTTTCTTT. Translating it yields CASSVEGTGTEAFF. The chain employs TRBV9 and TRBJ1-1, with TRBD1 matching over 8 bases. This CDR3 spans 14 amino acids. Germline lookup yields CDR1 SGDLS and CDR2 YYNGEE. V lost 0 bases and J lost 5; bases outside the gene matches: 3.

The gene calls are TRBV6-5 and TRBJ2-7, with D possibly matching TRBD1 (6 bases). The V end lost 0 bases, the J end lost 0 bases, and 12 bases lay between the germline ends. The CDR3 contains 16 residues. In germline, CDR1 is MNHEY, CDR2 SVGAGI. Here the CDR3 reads CASSYSNRVNSYEQYF. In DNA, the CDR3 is TGTGCCAGCAGTTACTCGAACAGGGTGAACTCCTACGAGCAGTACTTC.

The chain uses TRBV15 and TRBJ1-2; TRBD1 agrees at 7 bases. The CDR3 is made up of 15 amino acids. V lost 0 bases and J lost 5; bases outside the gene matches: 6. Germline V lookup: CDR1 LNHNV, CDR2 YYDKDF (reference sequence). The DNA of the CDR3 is TGTGCCACCAGCAGAGATAAAGGACAGGTTTATGGCTACACCTTC. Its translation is CATSRDKGQVYGYTF.

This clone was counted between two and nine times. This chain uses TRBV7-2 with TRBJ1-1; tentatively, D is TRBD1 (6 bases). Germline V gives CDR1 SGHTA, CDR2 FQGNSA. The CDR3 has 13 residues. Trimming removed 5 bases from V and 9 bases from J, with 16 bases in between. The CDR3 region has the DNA TGTGCCAGCAGCCCGGGGGGCCACAACAAAGCTTTCTTT. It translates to CASSPGGHNKAFF. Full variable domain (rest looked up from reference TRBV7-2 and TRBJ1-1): GAGVSQSPSNKVTEKGKDVELRCDPISGHTALYWYRQSLGQGLEFLIYFQGNSAPDKSGLPSDRFSAERTGGSVSTLTIQRTQQEDSAVYLCASSPGGHNKAFFGQGTRLTVV.

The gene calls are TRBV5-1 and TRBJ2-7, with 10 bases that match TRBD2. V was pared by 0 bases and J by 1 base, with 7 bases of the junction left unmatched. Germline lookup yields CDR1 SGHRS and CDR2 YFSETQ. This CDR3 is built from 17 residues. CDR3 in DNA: TGCGCCAGCAGCTTGGAAGCTAGCGGGAGAGTGTCCTACGAGCAGTACTTC. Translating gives CASSLEASGRVSYEQYF.